This is a list of T cell receptor beta chains from one sample in a study of cytomegalovirus exposure and HLA in healthy donors. The data were produced by immunoSEQ multiplex PCR, yet TCRdb's version contains in-frame clones alone and is incomplete. The sample records fewer than 55,000 clones, around 72% being singletons. Source material: PBMCs. The source is a woman aged 45-60 years in good health and CMV-seropositive. CDR3s include the opening cysteine and the closing phenylalanine or tryptophan. Fields, in order: CDR3 length, clone size, D gene, J gene, V gene, CDR3 DNA, CDR3 protein. D genes are given only for firm matches. Clone size, where shown, is once, few, many, or a class for clones that have expanded.

>17|once|NA|TRBJ2-2|TRBV9
TGTGCCAGCAGCGTAGGGATACAGGCGGTAGAGGACGGGGAGCTGTTTTTT
CASSVGIQAVEDGELFF
>14|NA|TRBD1|TRBJ2-1|TRBV6-6
TGTGCCAGCAGTTACGGGACAGGTAACAATGAGCAGTTCTTC
CASSYGTGNNEQFF
>16|few|TRBD2|TRBJ2-1|TRBV28
TGTGCCAGCAGTTCCAGGACTAGCGGGAGGTTCAATGAGCAGTTCTTC
CASSSRTSGRFNEQFF
>16|NA|TRBD1|TRBJ2-3|TRBV7-2
TGTGCCAGCAGCTTACACAAGACAGGGAGCACAGATACGCAGTATTTT
CASSLHKTGSTDTQYF
>14|NA|NA|TRBJ2-7|TRBV4-2
TGTGCCAGCAGCCCGAGGACAGCGACGGACGAGCAGTACTTC
CASSPRTATDEQYF
>14|NA|NA|TRBJ1-5|TRBV7-2
TGTGCCAGCAGCTTAGCGCTGACGGGAGGGCCCCAGCATTTT
CASSLALTGGPQHF
>14|NA|TRBD1|TRBJ2-7|TRBV30
TGTGCCTGGAGTGCGGGACAGGGATTCCACGAGCAGTACTTC
CAWSAGQGFHEQYF
>16|NA|NA|TRBJ1-2|TRBV6-6
TGTGCCAGCAGTTACTCTCCCTACCAGGGTAACTATGGCTACACCTTC
CASSYSPYQGNYGYTF
>13|NA|NA|TRBJ2-7|TRBV7-6
TGTGCCAGCAGTTCGGAGAATACCTACGAGCAGTACTTC
CASSSENTYEQYF
>14|few|NA|TRBJ1-1|TRBV30
TGTGCCTGGAGTGCACTGACACGGAACACTGAAGCTTTCTTT
CAWSALTRNTEAFF
>17|NA|TRBD1|TRBJ2-5|TRBV28
TGTGCCAGCAGTTTAGGGCTGGACAGGGGGGGTGGAGAGACCCAGTACTTC
CASSLGLDRGGGETQYF
>13|NA|NA|TRBJ2-5|TRBV29-1
TGCAGCTCAGCCAGGGACCCGGGAGAGGCCCAGTACTTC
CSSARDPGEAQYF
>15|NA|TRBD1|TRBJ1-1|TRBV10-3
TGTGCCATCAGTGACCCGGGACAGGGGAACACTGAAGCTTTCTTT
CAISDPGQGNTEAFF
>16|NA|NA|TRBJ2-3|TRBV4-2
TGTGCCAGCAGCCAAGAAAGGGGAGGCCACACAGATACGCAGTATTTT
CASSQERGGHTDTQYF
>14|NA|NA|TRBJ2-1|TRBV7-2
TGTGCCAGCAGCTCACGGACTCAGTACAATGAGCAGTTCTTC
CASSSRTQYNEQFF
>15|few|TRBD1|TRBJ1-3|TRBV6-6
TGTGCCAGCGGTCCGGGACAGGGTTTAGGAAACACCATATATTTT
CASGPGQGLGNTIYF
>13|NA|NA|TRBJ2-7|TRBV29-1
TGCAGCGTTGAGGTCAGGGGGAGGTACGAGCAGTACTTC
CSVEVRGRYEQYF
>16|NA|NA|TRBJ1-1|TRBV25-1
TGTGCCAGCAGTGAATATATTCATGAGGGAATGGCTGAAGCTTTCTTT
CASSEYIHEGMAEAFF
>12|NA|NA|TRBJ1-3|TRBV29-1
TGCAGCGTTGCGCGCGTAGGAAACACCATATATTTT
CSVARVGNTIYF
>12|NA|TRBD1|TRBJ1-1|TRBV6-5
TGTGCCAGCAGGGACAGGGGTCCTGAAGCTTTCTTT
CASRDRGPEAFF
>18|NA|NA|TRBJ2-7|TRBV21-1
TGTGCCAGCAGCAAAGCGCATGGCTTTGGACTAGCGTTTAACGAGCAGTACTTC
CASSKAHGFGLAFNEQYF
>15|NA|TRBD2|TRBJ2-7|TRBV27
TGTGCCAGCAGTACCTCGGGACTAGCGCGCTACGAGCAGTACTTC
CASSTSGLARYEQYF